This T cell receptor beta chain was retrieved from a study of radiation and T cells in renal cell carcinoma. In regard to this clone: Its specificity is not known.

The table came from immunoSEQ multiplex PCR; TCRdb's copy has only in-frame clones and leaves some out. The table includes about 78,000 clones, 89% detected once. Whole-study findings and limits: In blood, top tumor clones expanded by 2 weeks, shrinking by 4.

V dropped 6 bases and J dropped 6; count of bases not matched to a gene: 8. Germline lookup yields CDR1 MNHNY and CDR2 SVGAGI (reference sequence). This CDR3 is built from 14 residues. As for time point: blood 4 weeks post-SBRT, at nephrectomy. Indicated treatment: 15 Gy SBRT to primary tumor, nephrectomy 4 weeks later. After SBRT, blood was collected at 2 and 4 weeks, plus baseline. Specimen: blood, collected from a patient whose treatment included radiotherapy and nephrectomy. The source of this sequence is an older woman with renal cell carcinoma. The chain has TRBV6-6 and TRBJ2-7, with TRBD1 matching over 10 bases. CDR3 region: CASSPRQGASEQYF. The CDR3 DNA reads TGTGCCAGCAGCCCCAGACAGGGGGCAAGCGAGCAGTACTTC.